This T cell receptor (beta chain) was found in a study of OX40 agonist ivuxolimab in advanced cancers. Concerning this clone: Its cognate antigen is unknown.

Blood got drawn at baseline, again on cycle 4 day 1, and then on cycle 7 day 1. TCRdb's copy holds only in-frame clones and misses some; the assay was immunoSEQ multiplex PCR. This table holds about 73,000 clones, around 86% found once. Notes on the study in general: Clonal expansion was among the lowest in partial responders at 0.1-3.0 mg/kg, especially CD8+.

This specimen was CD4+ or CD8+ T cells sorted from blood, taken in a trial of the OX40 agonist ivuxolimab. The source of this sequence is an adult with an advanced solid tumor such as melanoma, head and neck, liver or kidney cancer.

The CDR3: CASSVTGTEGTIYF. The CDR3, as DNA: TGCGCCAGCAGCGTGACAGGGACGGAGGGCACCATATATTTT. This chain uses TRBV5-1 with TRBJ1-3; 7 nucleotides line up with TRBD1. The length of the CDR3 is 14 residues. V lost 4 bases to trimming and J lost 9 bases; unmatched junction nucleotides: 10. CDR1 is SGHRS, CDR2 YFSETQ, per germline.